The present T cell receptor (beta chain) was sequenced within a study of shared clonotypes between healthy human individuals. Overall study findings and caveats: Between four donors, naive CD4 clonotypes were shared at a level of approximately 5%.

In the case of this clone: The antigen is undetermined.

CDR3 size: 14 residues. V was pared by 8 bases and J by 3 bases, with 13 bases between. Germline lookup yields CDR1 WNHNN and CDR2 SYGVQD (reference sequence). The protocol was immunoSEQ multiplex PCR, while the TCRdb copy is restricted to in-frame clones and leaves out a portion. This sample has around 2.5 million clones, with 80% to 95% found just once. This receptor was taken from a young man in good health. Some clones in this sample may be carry-over from other donors' samples. Sequencing was performed on naive CD4+ T cells from PBMCs. Subset in this sample: CD45RA+ positively selected. This chain joins TRBV10-1 and TRBJ2-2; D call uncertain. The CDR3, as DNA: TGCGCCAGCCTCCACGCCGTCTACACCGGGGAGCTGTTTTTT. Encoded protein: CASLHAVYTGELFF.